The 13 T cell receptor beta chains below were found in one sample sequenced in a study of T-cell reconstitution after alpha-beta-depleted transplantation in children. Preparation of the TCRbeta library used unique molecular identifiers. MiXCR, run by TCRdb on the PCR reads, gives a single entry per CDR3 protein. This sample has fewer than 750,000 distinct CDR3 sequences, with roughly 30% found just once. Material: PBMCs, obtained before TCRalphabeta/CD19-depleted stem cell transplant. These TCRs come from a boy under two years old with Wiskott-Aldrich syndrome, due to receive a stem cell transplant.

This clonotype was observed a handful of times. The chain combines TRBV12-3 or TRBV12-4 with TRBJ2-7, with TRBD2 matching over 8 bases. V lost 6 bases, J lost 0 bases, and 4 bases stayed unmatched. The CDR3 spans 14 residues. CDR3 DNA: TGTGCCAGCAGCCGAGCGGGAGCCTCCTACGAGCAGTACTTC. Translated, it gives CASSRAGASYEQYF.

CDR3 bases: TGTGCCAGCAGCGTAGTTGGTGGGACAGGGGTCTCTGGGGCCAACGTCCTGACTTTC. Protein: CASSVVGGTGVSGANVLTF. The chain uses TRBV9 and TRBJ2-6; TRBD1 aligns across 10 bases. With 0 bases clipped from V and 0 bases from J, the junction kept 6 bases outside the gene matches. Germline-derived CDR1 and CDR2 are SGDLS and YYNGEE. The CDR3 spans 19 residues.

The chain carries TRBV20-1 and TRBJ1-5; D is uncertain. The CDR3 extends over 18 amino acids. From germline, CDR1 is DFQATT and CDR2 SNEGSKA (reference sequence). With 6 bases removed from V and 2 bases from J, the gap between germline ends came to 26 bases. CDR3 region: CSAHGRGEVHMGNQPQHF. In DNA form, the CDR3 reads TGCAGTGCCCACGGGCGCGGGGAGGTTCATATGGGCAATCAGCCCCAGCATTTT.

This clonotype was picked up one time. The chain employs TRBV7-3 and TRBJ2-1; TRBD2 matches 11 bases. This CDR3 region has 16 residues. J lost 5 bases, V lost 5 bases, and 8 bases had no gene match. Germline V gene sequence: CDR1 SGHTA, CDR2 FQGTGA. CDR3 bases: TGTGCCAGCAGCCCCGGGGGGGGACTAGCGGACAATGAGCAGTTCTTC. Its translation is CASSPGGGLADNEQFF.

This chain uses TRBV15 with TRBJ2-7, with TRBD2 matching over 8 bases. Germline V lookup: CDR1 LNHNV, CDR2 YYDKDF (reference sequence). The CDR3 loop spans 17 amino acids. Losses at the gene ends were 1 base for V and 3 bases for J; bases not matched to a gene: 11. DNA for the CDR3: TGTGCCACCAGCAGAGGAGGACCGGGACTAGGAGGCTACGAGCAGTACTTC. Protein sequence: CATSRGGPGLGGYEQYF.

The chain joins TRBV5-1 to TRBJ2-5, with TRBD2 matching 8 bases. The CDR3 is made up of 14 amino acids. Looked up from germline, CDR1 is SGHRS and CDR2 is YFSETQ. With V trimmed by 1 base and J by 2 bases, 1 base remained unmatched. The CDR3 nucleotides read TGCGCCAGCAGCTTGCCTAGCGGGCAAGAGACCCAGTACTTC. The encoded protein is CASSLPSGQETQYF.

This clonotype was observed a handful of times. The chain carries TRBV5-1 and TRBJ2-1; 12 nucleotides line up with TRBD2. CDR1 is SGHRS, CDR2 YFSETQ, per germline. V lost 0 bases, J lost 4 bases, and 5 bases stayed unmatched. The CDR3 is 17 residues long. CDR3 residues: CASSLGLAGANYNEQFF. The DNA for the CDR3 is TGCGCCAGCAGCTTGGGACTAGCGGGAGCCAATTACAATGAGCAGTTCTTC.

This clonotype was picked up a small number of times. The chain uses TRBV9 and TRBJ2-5; D ambiguous. Trimming stripped 1 base from V and 4 bases from J, with 11 bases between. Germline CDR1 reads SGDLS; CDR2 reads YYNGEE. The CDR3 extends over 14 amino acids. CDR3 sequence: CASSVSGAPETQYF. The CDR3 DNA follows: TGTGCCAGCAGCGTAAGTGGAGCTCCAGAGACCCAGTACTTC.

The chain carries TRBV7-2 and TRBJ1-5; D is unresolved. The V gene's germline CDR1 is SGHTA and CDR2 FQGNSA. The CDR3 runs to 13 residues. V gave up 3 bases and J gave up 7 bases, with 10 bases separating them. The CDR3 DNA follows: TGTGCCAGCAGCTTTAAACTGGCACAGCCCCAGCATTTT. Translated: CASSFKLAQPQHF. Full variable domain (rest looked up from reference TRBV7-2 and TRBJ1-5): GAGVSQSPSNKVTEKGKDVELRCDPISGHTALYWYRQSLGQGLEFLIYFQGNSAPDKSGLPSDRFSAERTGGSVSTLTIQRTQQEDSAVYLCASSFKLAQPQHFGDGTRLSIL.

The V and J genes are TRBV9 and TRBJ2-1; 9 nucleotides match TRBD2. Looked up from germline, CDR1 is SGDLS and CDR2 is YYNGEE. V shed 3 bases and J 0 bases; nucleotides not matched to a gene: 4. CDR3 length equals 16 residues. CDR3 sequence reads: CASSAFSGSSYNEQFF. The CDR3 DNA reads as TGTGCCAGCAGCGCCTTTAGCGGGAGCTCCTACAATGAGCAGTTCTTC.

A few counts support this clonotype. The chain couples TRBV5-1 to TRBJ2-3; 14 nucleotides align to TRBD2. CDR3 length: 17 residues. The J segment lost 5 bases and the V segment lost 2 bases, leaving 7 bases of the junction unmatched. CDR1 is SGHRS and CDR2 is YFSETQ in the germline V gene. CDR3 coding DNA: TGCGCCAGCAGCTTACCGGGACTAGCGGGAGTGAAAGATACGCAGTATTTT. Translating gives CASSLPGLAGVKDTQYF.

This clonotype appeared a few times. The genes are TRBV15 and TRBJ2-5; no reliable D call. Germline lookup yields CDR1 LNHNV and CDR2 YYDKDF (reference sequence). With 1 base removed from V and 7 bases from J, the gap between germline ends came to 13 bases. The CDR3 runs to 14 residues. The CDR3 loop is CATSRVLTGATQYF. The DNA for the CDR3 is TGTGCCACCAGCAGAGTACTAACCGGCGCGACCCAGTACTTC. The full variable domain, in which reference TRBV15 and TRBJ2-5 provide the parts outside the CDR3, is DAMVIQNPRYQVTQFGKPVTLSCSQTLNHNVMYWYQQKSSQAPKLLFHYYDKDFNNEADTPDNFQSRRPNTSFCFLDIRSPGLGDTAMYLCATSRVLTGATQYFGPGTRLLVL.

This clonotype was picked up a small number of times. V usage is TRBV20-1 and J usage is TRBJ2-3; 8 nucleotides match TRBD2. With V trimmed by 3 bases and J by 4 bases, 3 bases remained unmatched. Looked up from germline, CDR1 is DFQATT and CDR2 is SNEGSKA (reference sequence). The CDR3 runs to 13 residues. Here the CDR3 reads CSASGRAADTQYF. The DNA of the CDR3 is TGCAGTGCTAGCGGGAGGGCCGCAGATACGCAGTATTTT.